The 8 T cell receptor beta chains presented below share a single source sample, sequenced in a study of regulatory T cells in long-lasting Graves disease. Assembly of TCR beta libraries relied on iRepertoire HTBI primers together with Arm-PCR of CDR3 regions. One entry per CDR3 protein results from TCRdb running MiXCR on the multiplex PCR reads. Of around 230,000 distinct CDR3 sequences in the sample, about a sixth are singletons; the top ten hold approximately 20%. Time point in this sample: newly diagnosed GD, antithyroid drugs for less than 3 months. RNA extracted from PBMCs served as the sequencing template. The specimen was peripheral blood mononuclear cells (PBMCs), collected at new diagnosis, from a patient treated with antithyroid drugs. These receptors all stem from a female donor with Graves disease.

This clonotype was seen ten or more times. The chain combines TRBV7-9 with TRBJ2-1; unclear D gene. The CDR3 spans 17 residues. Trimming took 2 bases from V and 0 from J, leaving 14 bases between them. Germline CDR1 is SEHNR and CDR2 is FQNEAQ (reference sequence). In DNA form, the CDR3 reads TGTGCCAGCAGCTTATTGTTGTGGCAGGACTCCTACAATGAGCAGTTCTTC. Residues: CASSLLLWQDSYNEQFF.

This clonotype appeared many times. The chain couples TRBV20-1 to TRBJ2-7; 10 nucleotides match TRBD2. Germline assignment: CDR1 DFQATT and CDR2 SNEGSKA (reference sequence). J gave up 4 bases and V 1 base, and 10 bases lay outside the gene matches. The CDR3 sequence is 16 residues long. Written as DNA, the CDR3 is TGCAGTGCTAGAGGAACCGCTAGCGGGAGTTCATACGAGCAGTACTTC. It yields the protein CSARGTASGSSYEQYF.

The V call is TRBV6-2 or TRBV6-3, the J call TRBJ2-2, with 7 bases matching TRBD2. CDR3 length equals 17 residues. Per the germline V gene, CDR1 is MNHEY and CDR2 is SVGEGT. V shed 0 bases, J shed 1 base, and the junction held 5 bases outside the gene matches. CDR3 sequence: CASSYSKASGNTGELFF. CDR3 bases: TGTGCCAGCAGTTACTCGAAGGCTAGCGGGAACACCGGGGAGCTGTTTTTT.

This clonotype appeared a few times. The V gene is TRBV20-1, the J gene TRBJ2-1; D not certain. CDR1 DFQATT and CDR2 SNEGSKA come from the germline V gene (reference sequence). The CDR3 sequence is 14 residues long. V was cut by 3 bases and J by 0 bases, with 9 bases left in between. The CDR3 spells CSARVGGSYNEQFF. The CDR3 DNA is TGCAGTGCTAGGGTGGGCGGCTCCTACAATGAGCAGTTCTTC.

This clonotype showed up many times. The V gene is TRBV28, the J gene TRBJ1-5; tentatively, D is TRBD1 (5 bases). With 7 bases removed from V and 2 bases from J, the gap between germline ends came to 18 bases. Germline lookup yields CDR1 MDHEN and CDR2 SYDVKM. The CDR3 consists of 16 residues. CDR3 sequence (DNA): TGTGCCAGCAATCCCGGGGGGGGTTCGGGCAATCAGCCCCAGCATTTT. Its translation: CASNPGGGSGNQPQHF. Supplemented by reference TRBV28 and TRBJ1-5, the full variable domain reads DVKVTQSSRYLVKRTGEKVFLECVQDMDHENMFWYRQDPGLGLRLIYFSYDVKMKEKGDIPEGYSVSREKKERFSLILESASTNQTSMYLCASNPGGGSGNQPQHFGDGTRLSIL.

This clonotype came up many times. V usage is TRBV27 and J usage is TRBJ1-3; D ambiguous. Germline CDR1 and CDR2: MNHEY and SMNVEV (reference sequence). V lost 8 bases and J lost 0, with 8 bases in between. The CDR3 is 13 residues long. This chain's CDR3 is CASGLSSGNTIYF. CDR3 DNA: TGTGCCAGCGGCTTATCCTCTGGAAACACCATATATTTT.

V and J are TRBV28 and TRBJ2-7; the D is unclear. Trimming stripped 6 bases from V and 8 bases from J, with 20 bases between. Germline assignment: CDR1 MDHEN and CDR2 SYDVKM. CDR3 length equals 14 residues. The CDR3 region has the DNA TGTGCCAGCAGCCGCACTCCCCTCCGATGGAAGCAGTACTTC. Amino acid sequence: CASSRTPLRWKQYF.

This clonotype was seen at least ten times. The chain employs TRBV11-3 and TRBJ2-1; a possible D gene is TRBD1 (7 bases). From germline, CDR1 is SGHNT and CDR2 YENEEA. The CDR3 is 16 residues long. V was cut by 2 bases and J by 2 bases, with 13 bases left in between. In DNA, the CDR3 is TGTGCCAGCAGCTTAAGGCAGGGGGAGGCCTACAATGAGCAGTTCTTC. This gives the protein CASSLRQGEAYNEQFF.